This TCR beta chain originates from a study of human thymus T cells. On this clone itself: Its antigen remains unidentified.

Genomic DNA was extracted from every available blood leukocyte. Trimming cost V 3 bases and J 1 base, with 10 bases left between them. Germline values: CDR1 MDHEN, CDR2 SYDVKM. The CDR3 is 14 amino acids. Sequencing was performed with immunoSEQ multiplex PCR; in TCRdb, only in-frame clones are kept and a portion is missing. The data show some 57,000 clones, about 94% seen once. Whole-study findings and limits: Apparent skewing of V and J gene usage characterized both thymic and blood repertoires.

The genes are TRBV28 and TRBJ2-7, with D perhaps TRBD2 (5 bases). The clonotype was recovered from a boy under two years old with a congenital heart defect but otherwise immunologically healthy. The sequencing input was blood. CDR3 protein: CASSFYEGSYEQYF. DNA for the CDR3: TGTGCCAGCAGTTTTTATGAGGGTTCCTACGAGCAGTACTTC.